These 4 T cell receptor beta chains came from one sample sequenced in a study of blood T cell repertoires in COVID-19. Profiling relied on immunoSEQ multiplex PCR, and the TCRdb table lists in-frame clones only, not all of them. The table has approximately 65,000 clones, approximately 94% seen once. The sample consisted of peripheral blood. The receptors originated from a man aged 65 to 85 with active COVID-19.

V is TRBV19 and J is TRBJ1-5, with TRBD1 matching over 7 bases. CDR1 is LNHDA and CDR2 is SQIVND in the germline V gene (reference sequence). The CDR3 has 13 residues. Trimming took 9 bases from V and 4 from J; bases not matched to a gene: 6. The CDR3 DNA sequence: TGTGCCAGCGGAGGGGGCGGGAATCAGCCCCAGCATTTT. Translation gives CASGGGGNQPQHF. The complete variable domain, with remaining parts taken from reference TRBV19 and TRBJ1-5, reads DGGITQSPKYLFRKEGQNVTLSCEQNLNHDAMYWYRQDPGQGLRLIYYSQIVNDFQKGDIAEGYSVSREKKESFPLTVTSAQKNPTAFYLCASGGGGNQPQHFGDGTRLSIL.

This clone was seen only a few times. This chain uses TRBV19 with TRBJ1-5, with TRBD1 identical over 7 bases. CDR1 LNHDA and CDR2 SQIVND come from the germline V gene (reference sequence). V lost 10 bases and J lost 2; bases outside the gene matches: 8. This CDR3 region has 14 residues. CDR3 in DNA: TGTGCCATCGCAAACAGGGGCGGCAATCAGCCCCAGCATTTT. It yields the protein CAIANRGGNQPQHF.

V gene TRBV11-2 combines with J gene TRBJ1-2, with D unresolved. CDR3 length: 14 residues. CDR1 is SGHAT, CDR2 FQNNGV, per germline. Trimming cost V 2 bases and J 8 bases, with 15 bases left between them. The CDR3 DNA reads as TGTGCCAGCAGCTTAATCACGGGGAACGACGGCTACACCTTC. It codes for CASSLITGNDGYTF.

The rearrangement joins TRBV5-4 to TRBJ2-2, with D hard to call. The CDR3 runs 14 residues. Germline V gene data show CDR1 as SGHNT and CDR2 as YYREEE (reference sequence). Deletions cut 1 base from V and 5 bases from J, with 9 bases between. This chain's CDR3 is CASSLFSFTGELFF. For the CDR3, the DNA is TGTGCCAGCAGCTTGTTCTCCTTTACCGGGGAGCTGTTTTTT.